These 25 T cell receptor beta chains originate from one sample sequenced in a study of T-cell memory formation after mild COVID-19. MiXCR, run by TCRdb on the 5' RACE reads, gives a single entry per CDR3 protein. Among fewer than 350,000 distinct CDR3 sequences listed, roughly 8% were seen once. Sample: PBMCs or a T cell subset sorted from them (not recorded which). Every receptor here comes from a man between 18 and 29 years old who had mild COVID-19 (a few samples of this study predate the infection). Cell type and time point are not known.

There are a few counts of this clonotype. This chain's CDR3 is CATKGTGLGHEQFF. The DNA of the CDR3 is TGTGCCACCAAGGGGACAGGCCTGGGGCATGAGCAGTTCTTC. This chain uses TRBV24-1 with TRBJ2-1; 8 bases are shared with TRBD1. CDR1 KGHDR and CDR2 SFDVKD come from the germline V gene. V shed 8 bases, J shed 8 bases, and the junction held 10 bases outside the gene matches. The CDR3 spans 14 residues.

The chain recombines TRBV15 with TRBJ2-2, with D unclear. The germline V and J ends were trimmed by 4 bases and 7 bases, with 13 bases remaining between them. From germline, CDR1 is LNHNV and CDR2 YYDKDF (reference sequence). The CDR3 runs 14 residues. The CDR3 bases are TGTGCCACCAGCACCGACACGTCCGGCGGGGAGCTGTTTTTT. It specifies CATSTDTSGGELFF.

The CDR3 spells CATGHLSNQPQHF. CDR3 bases: TGTGCCACGGGACACCTTAGCAATCAGCCCCAGCATTTT. The V and J genes are TRBV19 and TRBJ1-5, with D possibly being TRBD1 (6 bases). Germline V gene sequence: CDR1 LNHDA, CDR2 SQIVND (reference sequence). Trimming took off 10 bases at V and 0 bases at J, with 10 bases between the two ends. This CDR3 is 13 amino acids long.

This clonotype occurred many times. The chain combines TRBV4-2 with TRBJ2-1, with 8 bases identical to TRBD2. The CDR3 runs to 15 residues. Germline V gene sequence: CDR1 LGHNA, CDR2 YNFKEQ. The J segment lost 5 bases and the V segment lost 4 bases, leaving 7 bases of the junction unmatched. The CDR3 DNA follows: TGTGCCAGCAGCCTCGAGCGGGGGAGTAACAATGAGCAGTTCTTC. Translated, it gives CASSLERGSNNEQFF.

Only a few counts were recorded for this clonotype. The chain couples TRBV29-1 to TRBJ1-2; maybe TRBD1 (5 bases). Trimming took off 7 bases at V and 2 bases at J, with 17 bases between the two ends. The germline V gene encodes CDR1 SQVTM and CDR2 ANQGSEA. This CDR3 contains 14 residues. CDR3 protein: CSATSGRTNYGYTF. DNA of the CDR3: TGCAGCGCCACATCGGGACGGACCAACTATGGCTACACCTTC.

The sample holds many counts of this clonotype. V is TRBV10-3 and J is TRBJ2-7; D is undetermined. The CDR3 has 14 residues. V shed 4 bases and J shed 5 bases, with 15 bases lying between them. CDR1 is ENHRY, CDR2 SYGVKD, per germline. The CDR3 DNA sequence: TGTGCCATCAGTGCAGGTCGCACGTCGAACGAGCAGTACGTC. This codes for CAISAGRTSNEQYV.

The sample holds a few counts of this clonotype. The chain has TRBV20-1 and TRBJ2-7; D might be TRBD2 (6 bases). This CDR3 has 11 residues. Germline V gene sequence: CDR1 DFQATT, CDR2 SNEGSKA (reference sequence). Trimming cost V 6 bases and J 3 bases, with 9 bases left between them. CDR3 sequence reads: CSAGTFYEQYF. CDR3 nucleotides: TGCAGTGCGGGGACTTTCTACGAGCAGTACTTC.

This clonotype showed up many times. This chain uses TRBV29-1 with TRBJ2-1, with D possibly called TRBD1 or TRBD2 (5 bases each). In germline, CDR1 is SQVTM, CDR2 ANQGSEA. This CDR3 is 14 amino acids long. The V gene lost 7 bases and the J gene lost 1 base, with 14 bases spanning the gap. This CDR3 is CSGTGTPSYNEQFF. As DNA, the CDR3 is TGCAGCGGAACCGGGACCCCGTCCTACAATGAGCAGTTCTTC.

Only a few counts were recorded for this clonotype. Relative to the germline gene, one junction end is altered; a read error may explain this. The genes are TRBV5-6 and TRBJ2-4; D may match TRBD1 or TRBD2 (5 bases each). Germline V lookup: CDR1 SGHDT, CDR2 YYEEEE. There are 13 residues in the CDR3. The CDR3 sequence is CASSPPLTGTLYF. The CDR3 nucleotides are TGTGCCAGCAGCCCCCCACTGACCGGGACCCTTTATTTC.

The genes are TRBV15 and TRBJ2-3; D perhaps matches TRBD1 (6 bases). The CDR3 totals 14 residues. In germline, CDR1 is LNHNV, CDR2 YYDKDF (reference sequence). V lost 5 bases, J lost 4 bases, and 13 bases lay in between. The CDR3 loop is CATSGPQGPDTQYF. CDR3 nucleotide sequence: TGTGCCACCAGCGGCCCACAGGGACCAGATACGCAGTATTTT.

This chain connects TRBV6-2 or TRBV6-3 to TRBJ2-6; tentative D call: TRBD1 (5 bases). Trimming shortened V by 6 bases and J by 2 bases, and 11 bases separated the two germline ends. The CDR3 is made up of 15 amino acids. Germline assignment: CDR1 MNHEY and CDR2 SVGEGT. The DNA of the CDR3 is TGTGCCAGCAGAATCTCAGGGACTGGGGCCAACGTCCTGACTTTC. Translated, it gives CASRISGTGANVLTF.

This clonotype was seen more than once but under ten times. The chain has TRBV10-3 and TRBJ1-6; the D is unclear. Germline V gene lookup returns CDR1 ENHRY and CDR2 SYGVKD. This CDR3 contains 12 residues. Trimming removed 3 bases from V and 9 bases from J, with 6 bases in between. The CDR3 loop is CAISEFGSPLHF. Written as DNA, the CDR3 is TGTGCCATCAGTGAATTCGGTTCACCCCTCCACTTT.

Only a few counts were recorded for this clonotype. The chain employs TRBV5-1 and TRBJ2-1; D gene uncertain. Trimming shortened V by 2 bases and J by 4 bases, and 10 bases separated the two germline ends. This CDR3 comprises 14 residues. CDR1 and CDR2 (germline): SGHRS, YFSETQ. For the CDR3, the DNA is TGCGCCAGCAGCTTAGATAACGGTTACAATGAGCAGTTCTTC. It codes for CASSLDNGYNEQFF.

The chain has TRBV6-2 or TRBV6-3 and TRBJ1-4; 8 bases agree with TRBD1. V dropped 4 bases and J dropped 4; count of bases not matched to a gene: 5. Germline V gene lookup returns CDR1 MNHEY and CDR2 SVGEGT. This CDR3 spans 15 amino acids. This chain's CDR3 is CASSSGQGDNEKLFF. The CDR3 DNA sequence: TGTGCCAGCAGTTCCGGACAGGGCGATAATGAAAAACTGTTTTTT.

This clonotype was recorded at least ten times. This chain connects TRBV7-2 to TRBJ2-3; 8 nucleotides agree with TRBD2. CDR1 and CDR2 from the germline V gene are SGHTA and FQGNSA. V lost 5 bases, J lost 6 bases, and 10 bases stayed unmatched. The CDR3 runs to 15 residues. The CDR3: CASSLLGGVWDTQYF. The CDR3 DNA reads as TGTGCCAGCAGCCTTCTCGGGGGGGTTTGGGATACGCAGTATTTT.

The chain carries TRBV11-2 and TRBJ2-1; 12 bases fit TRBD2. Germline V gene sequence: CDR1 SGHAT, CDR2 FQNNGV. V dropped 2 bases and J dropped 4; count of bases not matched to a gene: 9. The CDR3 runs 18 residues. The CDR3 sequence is CASSLMVTSGGIYNEQFF. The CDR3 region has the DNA TGTGCCAGCAGCTTAATGGTCACTAGCGGGGGGATATACAATGAGCAGTTCTTC.

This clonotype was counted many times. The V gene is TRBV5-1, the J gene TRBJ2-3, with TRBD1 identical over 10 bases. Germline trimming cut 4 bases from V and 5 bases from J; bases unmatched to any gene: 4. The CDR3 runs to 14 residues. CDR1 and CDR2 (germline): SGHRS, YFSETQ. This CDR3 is CASSPGQGKDTQYF. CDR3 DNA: TGCGCCAGCAGCCCGGGACAGGGGAAAGATACGCAGTATTTT.

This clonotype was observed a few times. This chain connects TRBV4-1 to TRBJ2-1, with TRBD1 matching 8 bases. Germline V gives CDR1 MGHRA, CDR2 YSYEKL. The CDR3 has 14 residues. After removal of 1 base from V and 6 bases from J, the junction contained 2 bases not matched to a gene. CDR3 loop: CASSQAQGANEQFF. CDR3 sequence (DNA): TGCGCCAGCAGCCAAGCGCAGGGGGCCAATGAGCAGTTCTTC.

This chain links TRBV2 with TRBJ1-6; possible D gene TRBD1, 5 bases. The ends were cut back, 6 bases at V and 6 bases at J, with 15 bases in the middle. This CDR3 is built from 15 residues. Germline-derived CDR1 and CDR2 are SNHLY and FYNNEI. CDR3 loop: CASSTGAGGNSPLHF. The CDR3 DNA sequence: TGTGCCAGCAGCACCGGGGCCGGGGGTAATTCACCCCTCCACTTT.

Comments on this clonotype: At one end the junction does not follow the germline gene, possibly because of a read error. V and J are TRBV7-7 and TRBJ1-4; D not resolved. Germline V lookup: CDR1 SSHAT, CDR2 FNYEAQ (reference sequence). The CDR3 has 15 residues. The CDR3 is CASSPLPGVVEKLFF. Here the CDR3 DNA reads TGTGCTAGCAGCCCCCTCCCGGGAGTCGTTGAAAAACTGTTTTTT.

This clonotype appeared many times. Here the CDR3 DNA reads TGTGCCAGCAGCTTAGAGTCCGGGGTCCGTGGCTACACCTTC. Its protein product is CASSLESGVRGYTF. This chain connects TRBV7-2 to TRBJ1-2; unclear D gene. The V gene lost 1 base and the J gene lost 7 bases, with 13 bases spanning the gap. Looked up from germline, CDR1 is SGHTA and CDR2 is FQGNSA. The CDR3 sequence is 14 residues long.

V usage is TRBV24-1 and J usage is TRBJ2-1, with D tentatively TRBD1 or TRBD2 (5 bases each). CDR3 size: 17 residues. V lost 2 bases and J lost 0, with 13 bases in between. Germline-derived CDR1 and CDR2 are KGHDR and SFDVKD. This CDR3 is CATSDYKGTSSYNEQFF. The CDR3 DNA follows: TGTGCCACCAGTGATTACAAAGGGACCAGCTCCTACAATGAGCAGTTCTTC.

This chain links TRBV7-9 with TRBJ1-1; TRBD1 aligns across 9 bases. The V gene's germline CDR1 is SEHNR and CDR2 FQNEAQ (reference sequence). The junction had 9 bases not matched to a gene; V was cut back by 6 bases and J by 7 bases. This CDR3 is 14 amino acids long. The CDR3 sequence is CASSRVGTGYEAFF. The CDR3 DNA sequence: TGTGCCAGCAGTCGTGTCGGGACAGGGTATGAAGCTTTCTTT.

CDR3 protein: CSARGVSGGSNTGELFF. Written as DNA, the CDR3 is TGCAGTGCTAGAGGCGTTAGCGGGGGGTCGAACACCGGGGAGCTGTTTTTT. The chain employs TRBV20-1 and TRBJ2-2; 10 bases align to TRBD2. Germline loops: CDR1 DFQATT, CDR2 SNEGSKA (reference sequence). This CDR3 spans 17 amino acids. V lost 1 base to trimming and J lost 0 bases; unmatched junction nucleotides: 5.

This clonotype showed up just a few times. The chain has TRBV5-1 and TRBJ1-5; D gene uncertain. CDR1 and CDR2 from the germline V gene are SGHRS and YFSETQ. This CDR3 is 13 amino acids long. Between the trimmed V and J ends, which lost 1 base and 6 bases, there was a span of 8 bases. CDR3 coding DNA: TGCGCCAGCAGCTTGTCGCCTCTTCAGCCCCAGCATTTT. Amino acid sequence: CASSLSPLQPQHF.